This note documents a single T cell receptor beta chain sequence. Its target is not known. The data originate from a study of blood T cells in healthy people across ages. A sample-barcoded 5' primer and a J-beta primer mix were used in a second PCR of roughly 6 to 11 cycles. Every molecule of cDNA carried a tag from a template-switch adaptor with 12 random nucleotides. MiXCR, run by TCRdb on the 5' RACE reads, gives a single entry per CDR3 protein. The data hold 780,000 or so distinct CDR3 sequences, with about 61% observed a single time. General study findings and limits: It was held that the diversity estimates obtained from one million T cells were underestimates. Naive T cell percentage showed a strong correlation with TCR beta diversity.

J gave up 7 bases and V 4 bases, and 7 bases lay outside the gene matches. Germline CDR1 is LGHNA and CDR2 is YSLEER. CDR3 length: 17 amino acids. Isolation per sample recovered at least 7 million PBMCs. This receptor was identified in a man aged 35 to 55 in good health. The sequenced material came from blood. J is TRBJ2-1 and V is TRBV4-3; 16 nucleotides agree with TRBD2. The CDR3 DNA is TGCGCCAGCAGCCCGGGGACTAGCGGGAGGGCCGAAAATGAGCAGTTCTTC. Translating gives CASSPGTSGRAENEQFF.